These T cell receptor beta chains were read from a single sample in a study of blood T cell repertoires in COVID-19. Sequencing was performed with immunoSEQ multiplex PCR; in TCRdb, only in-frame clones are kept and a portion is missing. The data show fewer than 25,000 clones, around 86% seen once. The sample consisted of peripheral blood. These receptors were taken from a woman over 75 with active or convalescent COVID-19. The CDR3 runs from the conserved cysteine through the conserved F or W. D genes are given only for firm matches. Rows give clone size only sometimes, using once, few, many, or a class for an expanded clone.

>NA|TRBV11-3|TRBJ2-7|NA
TGTGCCAGCAGCTTAGGTGGGGGCTTAGGAAACGAGCAGTACTTC
CASSLGGGLGNEQYF
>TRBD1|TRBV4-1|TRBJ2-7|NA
TGCGCCAGCAGGCCTGACAGGGAGCTTAGCCACGAGCAGTACTTC
CASRPDRELSHEQYF
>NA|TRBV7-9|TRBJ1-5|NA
TGTGCCAGCAACGGACAGCCTAATCAGCCCCAGCATTTT
CASNGQPNQPQHF
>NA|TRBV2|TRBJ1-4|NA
TGTGCCAGCAGAAGAACTCAGGGTAGGGATGAAAAACTGTTTTTT
CASRRTQGRDEKLFF
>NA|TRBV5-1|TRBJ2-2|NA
TGCGCCAGCAGCGGGCAGTGGGCTACGAACACCGGGGAGCTGTTTTTT
CASSGQWATNTGELFF
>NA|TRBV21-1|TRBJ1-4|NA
TGTGCCAGCAGCCCCGGGGGACGGATTAATGAAAAACTGTTTTTT
CASSPGGRINEKLFF
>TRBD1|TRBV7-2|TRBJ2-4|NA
TGTGCCAGCAGCTTAGATTGGGACAGCTTCGAGTACTTC
CASSLDWDSFEYF
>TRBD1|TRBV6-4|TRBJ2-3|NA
TGTGCCAGCAGCCGACAGGGCAGTGGTACGCAGTATTTT
CASSRQGSGTQYF
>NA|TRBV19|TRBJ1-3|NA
TGTGCCAGTAGTCCCCAGGTCAGGGGCTCTGGAAACACCATATATTTT
CASSPQVRGSGNTIYF
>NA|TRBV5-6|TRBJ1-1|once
TGTGCCAGCAGCTTCAAGGCAGGGGTAAACACTGAAGCTTTCTTT
CASSFKAGVNTEAFF
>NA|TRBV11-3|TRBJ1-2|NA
TGTGCCAGCAGCTTTGGGGGCGGATTTGGTGGCTACACCTTC
CASSFGGGFGGYTF
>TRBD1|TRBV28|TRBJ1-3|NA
TGTGCCAGTGAACAGGGGGGAGCAAGGACCATATATTTT
CASEQGGARTIYF
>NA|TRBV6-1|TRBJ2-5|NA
TGTGCCAGCAGTGACCCCGGAGAGACCCAGTACTTC
CASSDPGETQYF
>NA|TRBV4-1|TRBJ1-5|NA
TGCGCCAGCAGCCAGGCCTACTATGGGACAACTTCTAATCAGCCCCAGCATTTT
CASSQAYYGTTSNQPQHF
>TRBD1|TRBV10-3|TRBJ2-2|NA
TGTGCCATCAGTTCAGAGGGGGCCGACACCGGGGAGCTGTTTTTT
CAISSEGADTGELFF
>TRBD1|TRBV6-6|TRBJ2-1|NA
TGTGCCAGCAGCCAGCACAACAGGGGCAATGAGCAGTTCTTC
CASSQHNRGNEQFF
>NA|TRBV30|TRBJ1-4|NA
TGTGCCTGGAGTGTACGGGATGAAAAACTGTTTTTT
CAWSVRDEKLFF
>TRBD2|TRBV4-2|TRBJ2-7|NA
TGTGCCAGCAGCTCAGGACTAGCGGGGCCCTCCTACGAGCAGTACTTC
CASSSGLAGPSYEQYF
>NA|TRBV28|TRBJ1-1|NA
TGTGCCAGCAGTTTGTCGGCCAGGGGCACTGAAGCTTTCTTT
CASSLSARGTEAFF
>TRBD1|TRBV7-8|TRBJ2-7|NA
TGTGCCAGCAGCTTAATCCGGGACAGGGCCTACGAGCAGTACTTC
CASSLIRDRAYEQYF
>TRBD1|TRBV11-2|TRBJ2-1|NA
TGTGCCAGCAGGCCCGGGACAGGGGGCAATGAGCAGTTCTTC
CASRPGTGGNEQFF
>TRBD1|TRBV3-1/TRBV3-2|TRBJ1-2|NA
TGTGCCAGCAGCCAAGCTCCGGGACAGGGGGCAATTGGCTACACCTTC
CASSQAPGQGAIGYTF
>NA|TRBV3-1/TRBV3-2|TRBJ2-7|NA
TGTGCCAGCCGACAGAGCCCGGGGCAGGGGGACTCCGAGCAGTACTTC
CASRQSPGQGDSEQYF
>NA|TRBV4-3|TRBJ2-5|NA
TGCGCCAGCAGCCCAGACCTCCAGGGAGAGACCCAGTACTTC
CASSPDLQGETQYF
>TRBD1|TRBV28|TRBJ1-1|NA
TGTGCCAGTTATTGGACAGGGAACACTGAAGCTTTCTTT
CASYWTGNTEAFF
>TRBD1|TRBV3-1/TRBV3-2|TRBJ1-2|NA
TGTGCCAGCAGCCAAGCAGGGGGTGGGTATGGCTACACCTTC
CASSQAGGGYGYTF
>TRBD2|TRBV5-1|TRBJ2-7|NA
TGCGCCAGCAGCTCCGGGACTAGCAGCGCCTACGAGCAGTACTTC
CASSSGTSSAYEQYF
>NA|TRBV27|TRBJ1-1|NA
TGTGCCAGCAACCTCCCCCTACGCGGAGAGAACACTGAAGCTTTCTTT
CASNLPLRGENTEAFF
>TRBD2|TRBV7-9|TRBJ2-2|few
TGTGCCAGCGGGAGCGGGAGAATGGCCGGGGAGCTGTTTTTT
CASGSGRMAGELFF
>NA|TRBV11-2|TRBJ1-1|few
TGTGCCAGCAGCAGAGCAGGGAGGGAAATCGGGGTTCGGTTCACTGAAGCTTTCTTT
CASSRAGREIGVRFTEAFF
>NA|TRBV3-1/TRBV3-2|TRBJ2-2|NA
TGTGCCAGCAGCCAAGGAACAGGGAGTACCGGGGAGCTGTTTTTT
CASSQGTGSTGELFF
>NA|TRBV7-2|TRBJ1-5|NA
TGTGCCAGCAGCTCCCATGACCTGGGCCCCAATCAGCCCCAGCATTTT
CASSSHDLGPNQPQHF
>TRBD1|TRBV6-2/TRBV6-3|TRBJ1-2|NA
TGTGCCAGCAGTTACTCGCGGCCGGGACAGGGCTATGGCTACACCTTC
CASSYSRPGQGYGYTF
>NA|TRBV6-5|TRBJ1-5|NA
TGTGCCAGCACTGCGCAGGGTAATCAGCCCCAGCATTTT
CASTAQGNQPQHF
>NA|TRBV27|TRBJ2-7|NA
TGTGCCAGCAGTTACTCAAGCGGAACTAGCTCCTACGAGCAGTACTTC
CASSYSSGTSSYEQYF
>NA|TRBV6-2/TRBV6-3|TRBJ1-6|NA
TGTGCCAGCAGCCTAAGACTATCACCCCTCCACTTT
CASSLRLSPLHF